This entry is about one T cell receptor beta chain. Its antigen is unknown. The sample originates from a study of radiotherapy plus CTLA-4 blockade in lung cancer. Overall study findings and caveats: Clones of tumor-derived TCRs expanded in blood after radiotherapy plus ipilimumab.

Profiled with immunoSEQ multiplex PCR; TCRdb holds only in-frame clones, not every one. This table has about 43,000 clones, about 70% appearing once. The length of the CDR3 is 13 residues. The germline V and J ends were trimmed by 5 bases and 9 bases, with 14 bases remaining between them. Per germline, CDR1 SGHAT and CDR2 FQNNGV. The sample here was peripheral blood, taken from a patient treated with radiotherapy plus ipilimumab. The receptor was isolated from a human donor with non-small cell lung cancer who had a partial response to radiotherapy plus ipilimumab. The chain carries TRBV11-2 and TRBJ2-1; D is uncertain. The DNA for the CDR3 is TGTGCCAGCAGCCCCCCCTCGCAGATTGAGCAGTTCTTC. It specifies CASSPPSQIEQFF.